The present TCR beta chain was sequenced within a study of CD8+ T cells in alopecia areata. Study-level information: Among treated patients, oral tofacitinib was administered at 5 to 10 mg twice daily.

The authors extracted RNA and reverse transcribed it into cDNA as the sequencing template. TCRdb keeps only in-frame clones here, not all; method: immunoSEQ multiplex PCR. Seen here are under 300,000 clones, over 45% observed once, and the top ten hold more than 0.85%. Described treatment: oral pan-JAK inhibitor, 5-10 mg twice daily. The CDR3 length is 17 residues. Germline loops: CDR1 SGHNT, CDR2 YYREEE (reference sequence). V dropped 0 bases and J dropped 0 bases, with 10 bases sitting between them. This clone occurred once. This receptor was taken from a human donor with alopecia areata. The material was CD4+ T cells sorted from blood, obtained at roughly week 52, from a patient treated with tofacitinib. This chain joins TRBV5-4 and TRBJ1-6; D remains ambiguous. The chain's CDR3 is CASSLGGASSYNSPLHF. CDR3 bases: TGTGCCAGCAGCTTGGGAGGTGCAAGCTCCTATAATTCACCCCTCCACTTT.